This T cell receptor beta chain was recorded in a study of T cell responses to AZD1222 COVID-19 vaccine. General study results and limits: Repertoires were collected only later (after the peak T cell response had occurred). Donors were chiefly white British, with a greater number of females, and clonal diversity was perhaps underestimated. The span of vaccine-associated CD4 TCRs extended across spike, with dominance at 160-218 and 743-854. The study identified only a handful of AZD1222 recipients as seropositive at baseline.

The table came from immunoSEQ multiplex PCR; TCRdb's copy has only in-frame clones and leaves some out. The profile shows about 56,000 clones, approximately 89% of them singletons. For this clone: The antigen is not known.

This CDR3 has 16 amino acids. Germline V lookup: CDR1 SGHRS, CDR2 YFSETQ. Trimming removed 5 bases at V and 6 bases at J, with 20 bases between. The material sequenced was peripheral blood, taken on day 0 of AZD1222 vaccination. The clonotype originates from an adult in good health. The chain uses TRBV5-1 and TRBJ2-2; D possibly uses TRBD1 or TRBD2 (5 bases each). The CDR3 is CASRPEGTRAPGELFF. CDR3 DNA: TGCGCCAGCAGGCCTGAGGGGACCCGGGCACCCGGGGAGCTGTTTTTT.